One sample yielded the 11 T cell receptor beta chains listed below, sequenced in a study of cytomegalovirus exposure and HLA in healthy donors. The PCR made use of 60 Vbeta and 13 Jbeta primers. Assay: immunoSEQ multiplex PCR; the TCRdb copy retains only in-frame clones and omits some. The data show about 180,000 clones, roughly 80% seen once. The material sequenced was PBMCs. All receptors derive from a girl between 10 and 17 years old in good health and CMV-seropositive.

V is TRBV27 and J is TRBJ2-4; D is perhaps TRBD2 (5 bases). CDR3 length: 14 amino acids. Germline values: CDR1 MNHEY, CDR2 SMNVEV (reference sequence). Trimming left V 5 bases short and J 9 bases short, with 17 bases between. The CDR3 region is CASSTLGRVGIQYF. The CDR3 DNA reads TGTGCCAGCAGTACTCTGGGGAGAGTGGGCATTCAGTACTTC.

The chain carries TRBV25-1 and TRBJ1-1; D perhaps matches TRBD1 (6 bases). The CDR3 is 12 amino acids. V lost 8 bases and J 4 bases, leaving 11 bases between the germline ends. Germline values: CDR1 MGHDK, CDR2 SYGVNS. CDR3 residues: CASSGTTTEAFF. The CDR3 nucleotides are TGTGCCAGCTCCGGGACAACCACTGAAGCTTTCTTT. Using reference TRBV25-1 and TRBJ1-1 for the parts outside the CDR3, the full variable domain is EADIYQTPRYLVIGTGKKITLECSQTMGHDKMYWYQQDPGMELHLIHYSYGVNSTEKGDLSSESTVSRIRTEHFPLTLESARPSHTSQYLCASSGTTTEAFFGQGTRLTVV.

CDR3 sequence: CASSLATSGHSYEQYF. The DNA of the CDR3 is TGTGCCAGCAGCTTAGCCACTAGCGGACACTCCTACGAGCAGTACTTC. This rearrangement joins TRBV7-9 to TRBJ2-7, with TRBD2 matching 8 bases. In germline, CDR1 is SEHNR, CDR2 FQNEAQ (reference sequence). This CDR3 spans 16 amino acids. The ends lost 0 bases at V and 0 bases at J; junction bases unmatched: 4.

This clone was seen more than once but under ten times. The chain is built from TRBV5-1 and TRBJ2-7, with 12 bases aligning to TRBD1. The ends lost 1 base at V and 6 bases at J; junction bases unmatched: 11. From germline, CDR1 is SGHRS and CDR2 YFSETQ. This CDR3 comprises 17 residues. The CDR3 loop reads CASSLNPGGQGAGEQYF. The CDR3 bases are TGCGCCAGCAGCTTGAATCCTGGGGGACAGGGGGCGGGCGAGCAGTACTTC.

The chain uses TRBV4-1 and TRBJ2-7, with TRBD2 as a possible D gene (6 bases). CDR1 is MGHRA and CDR2 is YSYEKL in the germline V gene. V was pared by 5 bases and J by 2 bases, with 19 bases between. This CDR3 region has 16 residues. For the CDR3, the DNA is TGCGCCAGCAGCTCCCGGTCGGGCGGGACCCCCTACGAGCAGTACTTC. Translating gives CASSSRSGGTPYEQYF.

This chain uses TRBV5-4 with TRBJ2-1; D uncertain. This CDR3 comprises 12 residues. CDR1 and CDR2 from the germline V gene are SGHNT and YYREEE (reference sequence). The V gene lost 4 bases and the J gene lost 9 bases, with 11 bases spanning the gap. The CDR3 DNA is TGTGCCAGCAGCCTCCTGGGCCGTGAGCAGTTCTTC. Translated, it gives CASSLLGREQFF.

The rearrangement links TRBV18 to TRBJ1-1, with D uncertain. Germline V gene data show CDR1 as KGHSH and CDR2 as LQKENI. V lost 4 bases to trimming and J lost 3 bases, with 9 bases between them. This CDR3 is built from 13 residues. In nucleotides, the CDR3 is TGTGCCAGCTCACGCCTCCGGGACACTGAAGCTTTCTTT. It translates to CASSRLRDTEAFF.

V gene TRBV27 combines with J gene TRBJ1-1; no definite D call. In germline, CDR1 is MNHEY, CDR2 SMNVEV (reference sequence). V dropped 6 bases and J dropped 0 bases, with 8 bases sitting between them. CDR3 length equals 13 residues. The CDR3 is CASRAGMNTEAFF. The CDR3, as DNA: TGTGCCAGCAGAGCGGGGATGAACACTGAAGCTTTCTTT.

The chain is built from TRBV19 and TRBJ2-1, with 8 bases identical to TRBD1. Per germline, CDR1 LNHDA and CDR2 SQIVND (reference sequence). Trimming removed 9 bases from V and 6 bases from J; junction bases left unmatched: 10. This CDR3 has 14 residues. The CDR3 region is CASAPGQGGNEQFF. The CDR3 nucleotides read TGTGCCAGCGCCCCCGGACAGGGCGGCAATGAGCAGTTCTTC. The full variable domain, rest sourced from reference TRBV19 and TRBJ2-1, is DGGITQSPKYLFRKEGQNVTLSCEQNLNHDAMYWYRQDPGQGLRLIYYSQIVNDFQKGDIAEGYSVSREKKESFPLTVTSAQKNPTAFYLCASAPGQGGNEQFFGPGTRLTVL.

This clone was seen more than once but under ten times. This CDR3 is CASSYESHNEQFF. The CDR3 DNA reads TGTGCCAGCAGTTACGAAAGCCACAATGAGCAGTTCTTC. The gene calls are TRBV6-5 and TRBJ2-1; no clear D gene. V was pared by 2 bases and J by 5 bases, with 7 bases between. This CDR3 has 13 amino acids. Looked up from germline, CDR1 is MNHEY and CDR2 is SVGAGI.

The chain couples TRBV4-1 to TRBJ1-2; no firm D call. This CDR3 comprises 13 residues. Per germline, CDR1 MGHRA and CDR2 YSYEKL. V lost 0 bases and J lost 4, with 6 bases in between. CDR3 DNA sequence: TGCGCCAGCAGCCAAGATGCCGGCTATGGCTACACCTTC. It translates to CASSQDAGYGYTF.